This T cell receptor beta chain was identified in a study of technical replicates of blood from a few donors (dated by TCRdb to 2015 to 2018). Receptor libraries were prepared by the immunoSEQ multiplex PCR assay. TCRdb took this table from immuneACCESS and kept in-frame rearrangements with V and J called. Such tables lack part of the clones; where checked against another copy, unresolved V genes explain under half of the gap, and the rest is unexplained. The sample table shows 95,000 to 100,000 clones, and about 94% are seen once. The ten largest account for roughly 0.22% of the sample. Of note for this clone: Its antigen is currently not known. The record has no base qualities; no much larger clone is one base away.

Measured from the cysteine to the phenylalanine, the CDR3 is 17 residues long. CDR3 DNA only is kept here, 51 bases in frame from base 1. V is clipped by 3 bases and J by 2 bases, and the sequence between their germline boundaries is 19 bases long. Taken from the germline V gene, the CDR1 and CDR2 loops are LGHNA and YNFKEQ. This TCR came from a human donor in good health. The chain is encoded by TRBV4-2 joined to TRBJ2-5; perhaps TRBD1 is the D gene, with 6 bases matching. The material sequenced was T cells isolated from PBMCs. The CDR3 protein: CASSHTHAGTNQETQYF. The bases read TGTGCCAGCAGCCATACCCATGCCGGGACAAATCAAGAGACCCAGTACTTC.